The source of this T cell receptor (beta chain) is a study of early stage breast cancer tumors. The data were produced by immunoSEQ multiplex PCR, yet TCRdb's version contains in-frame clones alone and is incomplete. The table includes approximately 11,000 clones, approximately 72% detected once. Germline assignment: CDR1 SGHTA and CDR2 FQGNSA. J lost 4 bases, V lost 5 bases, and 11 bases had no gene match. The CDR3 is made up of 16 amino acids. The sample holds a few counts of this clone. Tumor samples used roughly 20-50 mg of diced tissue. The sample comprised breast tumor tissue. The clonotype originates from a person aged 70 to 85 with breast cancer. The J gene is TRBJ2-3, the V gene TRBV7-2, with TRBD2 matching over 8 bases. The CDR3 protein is CASSHRGSGNSDTQYF. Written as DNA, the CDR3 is TGTGCCAGCAGCCACCGGGGTAGCGGGAATTCAGATACGCAGTATTTT.